The TCR beta chain under discussion was sequenced for a study of OX40 agonist ivuxolimab in advanced cancers. Background on the study: Every patient in dose escalation had hepatocellular carcinoma, melanoma, renal cell or head and neck cancer.

Concerning this clone: As yet, its antigen is unknown.

Generated by immunoSEQ multiplex PCR, the TCRdb table keeps only in-frame clones and is missing some. The table includes approximately 86,000 clones, approximately 91% detected once. Study-wide findings and caveats: At 0.1 to 3.0 mg/kg, clonal expansion of CD4+ and CD8+ blood T cells had occurred by week 6.

V was pared by 2 bases and J by 3 bases, with 9 bases of the junction left unmatched. The CDR3 sequence is 16 residues long. Sequenced material: CD4+ or CD8+ T cells sorted from blood, taken in a trial of the OX40 agonist ivuxolimab. The rearrangement joins TRBV5-7 to TRBJ2-7, with TRBD2 matching 9 bases. TRBV5-7 is an ORF for which the function is uncertain. The receptor comes from an adult with an advanced solid tumor such as melanoma, head and neck, liver or kidney cancer. CDR3 nucleotides: TGTGCCAGCAGCTTATACCAGCGGGAGGATAGCTACGAGCAGTACTTC. This sequence encodes CASSLYQREDSYEQYF.